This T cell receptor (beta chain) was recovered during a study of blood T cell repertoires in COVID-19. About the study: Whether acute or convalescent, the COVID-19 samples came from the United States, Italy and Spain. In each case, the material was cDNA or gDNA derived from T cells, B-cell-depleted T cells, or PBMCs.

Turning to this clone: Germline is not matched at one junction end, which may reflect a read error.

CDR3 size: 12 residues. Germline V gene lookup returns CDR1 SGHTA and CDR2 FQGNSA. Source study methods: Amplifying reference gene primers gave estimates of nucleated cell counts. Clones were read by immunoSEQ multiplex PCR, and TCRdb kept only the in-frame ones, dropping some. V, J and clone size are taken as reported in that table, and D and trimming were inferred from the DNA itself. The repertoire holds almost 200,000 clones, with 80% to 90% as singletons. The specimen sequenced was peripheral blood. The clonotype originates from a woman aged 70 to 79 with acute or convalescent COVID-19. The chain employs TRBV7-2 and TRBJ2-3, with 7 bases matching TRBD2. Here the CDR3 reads CASSLSPSGRFF. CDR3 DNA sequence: TGTGCCAGCAGCTTATCCCCCTCCGGGAGGTTTTTT.